The present entry profiles one TCR beta chain with its context. Germline V gene data show CDR1 as KGHSH and CDR2 as LQKENI. Unmatched junction bases numbered 4, after V lost 6 bases and J lost 5 bases. The CDR3 has 14 amino acids. The record originates from a study of blood T cell repertoires in COVID-19. Clones were read by immunoSEQ multiplex PCR, and TCRdb kept only the in-frame ones, dropping some. The sample carries around 46,000 clones, around 82% recorded once. The chain couples TRBV18 to TRBJ1-5; TRBD1 matches at 10 bases. Sample: peripheral blood. This TCR was sampled from a human donor in a cohort sampled during active COVID-19. The CDR3 spells CASSRDRGYQPQHF. The CDR3 coding sequence is TGTGCCAGCTCGCGGGACAGGGGTTATCAGCCCCAGCATTTT.